This T cell receptor beta chain was identified in a study of T-cell reconstitution after alpha-beta-depleted transplantation in children. Study-wide points: Newly produced T cells mostly provided counts and TCRbeta diversity after one year, as hyperexpanded clones declined. After transplant, high TCRbeta diversity at day 60 in some patients arose from surviving recipient T cells and thymic progenitors.

Researchers prepared the TCRbeta library using unique molecular identifiers, the study reports. In TCRdb, the PCR reads were re-called with MiXCR into one record per CDR3 protein. The sample carries fewer than 700,000 distinct CDR3 sequences, more than 20% recorded once. The germline gives CDR1 SQVTM, CDR2 ANQGSEA. Trimming cost V 4 bases and J 1 base, with 10 bases left between them. The CDR3 runs to 13 residues. Ten or more counts support this clonotype. Its target is unknown. The rearrangement links TRBV29-1 to TRBJ2-5, with D maybe TRBD1 (5 bases). The TCR sequence derives from a boy under two years old who had a stem cell transplant for acute myeloid leukemia, so the T cells may come from the graft donor. Sequenced material: PBMCs, mostly from graft donor cells, taken 360 days after TCRalphabeta/CD19-depleted stem cell transplant. The CDR3 DNA reads TGCAGCGTTGGGGGCAGGACCCAAGAGACCCAGTACTTC. It translates to CSVGGRTQETQYF. Drawing the rest from reference TRBV29-1 and TRBJ2-5, the complete variable domain is SAVISQKPSRDICQRGTSLTIQCQVDSQVTMMFWYRQQPGQSLTLIATANQGSEATYESGFVIDKFPISRPNLTFSTLTVSNMSPEDSSIYLCSVGGRTQETQYFGPGTRLLVL.